This TCR beta chain was sequenced for a study of blood T cell repertoires in COVID-19. Trimming took off 0 bases at V and 4 bases at J, with 11 bases between the two ends. There are 15 residues in the CDR3. Germline V gene data show CDR1 as SGHRS and CDR2 as YFSETQ. In the original analysis: Estimation of nucleated cell counts relied on the amplification of reference gene primers. The repertoire was sequenced with immunoSEQ multiplex PCR; TCRdb's copy has only in-frame clones and lacks some. That table gives V, J and clone size, and the DNA gave D and trimming. Of about 210,000 clones listed, 65% to 90% are singletons.

This chain uses TRBV5-1 with TRBJ1-5, with D perhaps matching TRBD1 (5 bases). The sequencing sample was made of peripheral blood. The sequence derives from a man aged 45 to 65 with COVID-19, enrolled during active disease. In nucleotides, the CDR3 is TGCGCCAGCAGCTTGGTAGGAGGGGAAAATCAGCCCCAGCATTTT. This codes for CASSLVGGENQPQHF.